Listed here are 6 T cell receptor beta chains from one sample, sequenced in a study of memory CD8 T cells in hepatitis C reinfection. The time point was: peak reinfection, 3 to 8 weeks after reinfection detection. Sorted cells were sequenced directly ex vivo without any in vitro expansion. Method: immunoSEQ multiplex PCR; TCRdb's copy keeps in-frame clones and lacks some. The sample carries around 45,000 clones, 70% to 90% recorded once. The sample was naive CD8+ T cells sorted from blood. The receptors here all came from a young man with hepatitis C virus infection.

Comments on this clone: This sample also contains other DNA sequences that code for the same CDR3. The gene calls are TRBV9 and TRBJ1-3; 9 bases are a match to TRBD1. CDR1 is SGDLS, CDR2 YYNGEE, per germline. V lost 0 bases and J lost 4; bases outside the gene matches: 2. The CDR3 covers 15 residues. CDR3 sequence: CASSVDRGPGNTIYF. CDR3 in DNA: TGTGCCAGCAGCGTAGACAGGGGGCCGGGAAACACCATATATTTT.

CDR3 coding DNA: TGTGCCAGCACCCCTAAGGTCGGGGGAAGACATAGCAATCAGCCCCAGCATTTT. Amino acids: CASTPKVGGRHSNQPQHF. V usage is TRBV7-2 and J usage is TRBJ1-5, with a tentative D call TRBD1 (5 bases). Germline CDR1 SGHTA, CDR2 FQGNSA. This CDR3 region has 18 residues. The ends were cut back, 7 bases at V and 0 bases at J, with 22 bases in the middle.

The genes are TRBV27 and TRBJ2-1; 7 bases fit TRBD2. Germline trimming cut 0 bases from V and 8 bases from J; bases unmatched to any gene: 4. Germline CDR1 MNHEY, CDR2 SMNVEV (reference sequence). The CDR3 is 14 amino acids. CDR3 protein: CASSLSGEGYEQFF. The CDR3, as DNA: TGTGCCAGCAGTTTATCAGGGGAGGGGTATGAGCAGTTCTTC.

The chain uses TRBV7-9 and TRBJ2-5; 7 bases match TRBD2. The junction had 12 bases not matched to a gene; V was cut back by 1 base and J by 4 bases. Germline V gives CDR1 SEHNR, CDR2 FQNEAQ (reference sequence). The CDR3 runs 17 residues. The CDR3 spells CASSLESGGMNGETQYF. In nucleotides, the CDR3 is TGTGCCAGCAGCTTAGAATCGGGGGGAATGAACGGAGAGACCCAGTACTTC. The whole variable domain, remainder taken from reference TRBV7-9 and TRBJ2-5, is DTGVSQNPRHKITKRGQNVTFRCDPISEHNRLYWYRQTLGQGPEFLTYFQNEAQLEKSRLLSDRFSAERPKGSFSTLEIQRTEQGDSAMYLCASSLESGGMNGETQYFGPGTRLLVL.

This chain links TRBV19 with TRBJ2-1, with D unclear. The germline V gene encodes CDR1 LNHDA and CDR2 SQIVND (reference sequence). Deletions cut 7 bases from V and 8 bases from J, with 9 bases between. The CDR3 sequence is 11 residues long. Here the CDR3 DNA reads TGTGCCAGTATCGGTAAAGATGAGCAGTTCTTC. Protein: CASIGKDEQFF.

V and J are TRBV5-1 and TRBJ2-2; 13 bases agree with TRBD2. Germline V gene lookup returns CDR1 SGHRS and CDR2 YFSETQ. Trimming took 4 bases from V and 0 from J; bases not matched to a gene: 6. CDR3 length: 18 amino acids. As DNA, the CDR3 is TGCGCCAGCAGCGGTACGGGACTAGCGGGAACGAACACCGGGGAGCTGTTTTTT. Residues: CASSGTGLAGTNTGELFF.